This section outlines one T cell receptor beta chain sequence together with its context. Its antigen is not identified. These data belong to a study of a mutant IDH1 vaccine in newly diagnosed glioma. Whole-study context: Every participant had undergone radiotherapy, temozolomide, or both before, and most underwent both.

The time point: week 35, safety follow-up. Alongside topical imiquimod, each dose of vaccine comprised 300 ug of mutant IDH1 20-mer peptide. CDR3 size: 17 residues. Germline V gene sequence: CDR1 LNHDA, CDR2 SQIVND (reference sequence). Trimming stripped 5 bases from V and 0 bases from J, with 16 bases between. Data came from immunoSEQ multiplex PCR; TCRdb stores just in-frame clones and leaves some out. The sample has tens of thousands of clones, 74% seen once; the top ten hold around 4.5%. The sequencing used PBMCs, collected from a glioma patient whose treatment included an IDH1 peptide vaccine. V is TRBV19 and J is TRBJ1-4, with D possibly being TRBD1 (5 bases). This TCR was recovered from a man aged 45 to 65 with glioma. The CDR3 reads CASSDVRTRATNEKLFF. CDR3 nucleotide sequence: TGTGCCAGTAGTGACGTCCGCACCAGGGCAACTAATGAAAAACTGTTTTTT.